Below are 19 T cell receptor beta chains sequenced from a single sample in a study of T cells in Graves' hyperthyroidism and ophthalmopathy (dated by TCRdb to the late 2010s). Library preparation was by multiplex PCR. The listed sequencing device is Illumina HiSeq 2000. The TCR beta CDR3 regions were amplified from RNA transcripts. For the first round of RT-PCR on the TCR CDR3, the HTBI primer set was used together with the Qiagen OneStep RT-PCR kit. Using fastp trimming at Q25 and MiXCR clonotype assembly, TCRdb reanalyzed the public sequencing data and kept in-frame beta chains. Rows matching on CDR3 protein sequence are summarized as one entry with the most common DNA and genes. The sample has hundreds of thousands of distinct CDR3 sequences on record, over 12% of them singletons. The ten biggest clones cover approximately 27% of the sample. The material sequenced was blood. The receptors shown here come from a man aged 50 to 59 with Graves' ophthalmopathy.

This clonotype showed up many times. The chain employs TRBV6-2 or TRBV6-3 and TRBJ2-3; TRBD2 aligns across 10 bases. Germline-derived CDR1 and CDR2 are MNHEY and SVGEGT. The CDR3 totals 17 residues. With V trimmed by 6 bases and J by 2 bases, 11 bases remained unmatched. CDR3 nucleotides: TGTGCCAGCAGAGCCGCTAGGACTAGCGGCTTCACAGATACGCAGTATTTT. Residues: CASRAARTSGFTDTQYF.

This clonotype was counted between two and nine times. The chain is built from TRBV20-1 and TRBJ2-7; 8 bases align to TRBD2. This CDR3 comprises 13 residues. Germline V gene lookup returns CDR1 DFQATT and CDR2 SNEGSKA (reference sequence). V gave up 6 bases and J gave up 6 bases; unmatched junction bases: 10. CDR3 sequence: CSAPGGSGGEQYF. The CDR3 DNA reads as TGCAGTGCCCCCGGGGGGAGCGGGGGCGAGCAGTACTTC.

The rearrangement links TRBV9 to TRBJ1-2; possibly TRBD1 for D (5 bases). Between the trimmed V and J ends, which lost 2 bases and 7 bases, there was a span of 18 bases. CDR3 length: 15 amino acids. The germline V gene has CDR1 SGDLS and CDR2 YYNGEE. CDR3 residues: CASSVRGAGPSGYTF. The CDR3 region has the DNA TGTGCCAGCAGCGTTCGGGGTGCGGGGCCGTCTGGCTACACCTTC.

The gene calls are TRBV6-2 or TRBV6-3 and TRBJ2-3; D is possibly TRBD2 (5 bases). V was pared by 4 bases and J by 2 bases, with 10 bases between. There are 14 residues in the CDR3. CDR1 is MNHEY and CDR2 is SVGEGT in the germline V gene. CDR3 bases: TGTGCCAGCAGTTTACAGCGGTTCACAGATACGCAGTATTTT. This gives the protein CASSLQRFTDTQYF.

This clonotype was detected ten times or more. J is TRBJ2-7 and V is TRBV27; D not certain. V was cut by 6 bases and J by 0 bases, with 15 bases left in between. This CDR3 contains 15 residues. Per germline, CDR1 MNHEY and CDR2 SMNVEV (reference sequence). CDR3 nucleotides: TGTGCCAGCAGGAGAGACTTGGTTAGCTCCTACGAGCAGTACTTC. It is translated as CASRRDLVSSYEQYF.

The sample holds many counts of this clonotype. This chain uses TRBV6-1 with TRBJ2-1; 10 positions agree with TRBD2. V lost 6 bases and J lost 8; bases outside the gene matches: 13. Germline-derived CDR1 and CDR2 are MNHNS and SASEGT. This CDR3 contains 16 residues. The CDR3 sequence is CASRRLTTSGADEQFF. The CDR3 DNA is TGTGCCAGCAGGCGGCTCACAACTAGCGGGGCCGATGAGCAGTTCTTC.

This clonotype came up many times. This chain links TRBV30 with TRBJ2-1, with TRBD2 as a possible D gene (5 bases). The CDR3 extends over 16 amino acids. V lost 1 base and J lost 0, with 13 bases in between. Germline V gene data show CDR1 as GTSNPN and CDR2 as SVGIG (reference sequence). This chain's CDR3 is CAWSDNEGSSYNEQFF. The CDR3, as DNA: TGTGCCTGGAGTGACAATGAAGGGAGCTCCTACAATGAGCAGTTCTTC.

This clonotype was found a few times. The chain is built from TRBV20-1 and TRBJ2-2, with D possibly matching TRBD1 (6 bases). This CDR3 contains 13 residues. V was pared by 2 bases and J by 6 bases, with 10 bases between. Germline CDR1 DFQATT, CDR2 SNEGSKA (reference sequence). CDR3 DNA sequence: TGCAGTGCTAGAAACACAGGGCCCGGGGAGCTGTTTTTT. Its protein is CSARNTGPGELFF.

This clonotype occurred a few times. A single base separates this from a much larger clone, so it may be a read error. Here the CDR3 reads CAWGQGGEQFF. Here the CDR3 DNA reads TGTGCCTGGGGACAGGGTGGCGAGCAGTTCTTC. The V and J genes are TRBV30 and TRBJ2-1; TRBD1 aligns across 8 bases. CDR1 is GTSNPN, CDR2 SVGIG, per germline (reference sequence). V shed 5 bases, J shed 10 bases, and the junction held 4 bases outside the gene matches. The CDR3 has 11 amino acids.

This clonotype was seen a few times. The J gene is TRBJ2-1, the V gene TRBV10-3, with D perhaps given as TRBD1 or TRBD2 (5 bases each). Per the germline V gene, CDR1 is ENHRY and CDR2 is SYGVKD. V lost 7 bases and J 5 bases, leaving 18 bases between the germline ends. The CDR3 is 15 amino acids. The CDR3 reads CAIKKTGQGDNEQFF. CDR3 coding DNA: TGTGCCATCAAAAAAACCGGGCAGGGAGACAATGAGCAGTTCTTC.

The chain recombines TRBV4-1 with TRBJ2-1; no clear D gene. The germline V gene has CDR1 MGHRA and CDR2 YSYEKL. This CDR3 comprises 15 residues. Trimming shortened V by 0 bases and J by 9 bases, and 15 bases separated the two germline ends. The CDR3 here is CASSQDLLGDREQFF. CDR3 coding DNA: TGCGCCAGCAGCCAAGATTTACTTGGAGACCGTGAGCAGTTCTTC.

This clonotype was recorded many times. The V gene is TRBV20-1, the J gene TRBJ2-5, with a tentative D call TRBD2 (6 bases). The CDR3 is 15 amino acids. Germline V gene sequence: CDR1 DFQATT, CDR2 SNEGSKA (reference sequence). Trimming took off 4 bases at V and 5 bases at J, with 20 bases between the two ends. The CDR3 protein is CSATIQAGGWETQYF. In DNA, the CDR3 is TGCAGTGCTACCATACAAGCGGGCGGGTGGGAGACCCAGTACTTC.

Ten or more counts support this clonotype. The chain uses TRBV2 and TRBJ2-4; 7 bases match TRBD1. Per germline, CDR1 SNHLY and CDR2 FYNNEI. After removal of 5 bases from V and 5 bases from J, the junction contained 3 bases not matched to a gene. The CDR3 is 13 amino acids. In nucleotides, the CDR3 is TGTGCCAGCAGTAGGGACAGCCAAAACATTCAGTACTTC. It yields the protein CASSRDSQNIQYF.

This clonotype was counted many times. The V call is TRBV20-1, the J call TRBJ2-1; possibly TRBD1 for D (5 bases). Germline V gene lookup returns CDR1 DFQATT and CDR2 SNEGSKA (reference sequence). V lost 4 bases and J lost 7, with 23 bases in between. The length of the CDR3 is 16 residues. The DNA of the CDR3 is TGCAGTGCTAATAACCAGCACAGGACCGTTGGGAATGAGCAGTTCTTC. Translation: CSANNQHRTVGNEQFF.

This clonotype was counted many times. The rearrangement uses TRBV7-9 and TRBJ2-2; D gene ambiguous. The V and J ends lost 3 bases and 4 bases respectively, with 9 bases between them. Germline V CDR1 and CDR2: SEHNR, FQNEAQ (reference sequence). This CDR3 is built from 14 residues. CDR3 nucleotide sequence: TGTGCCAGCAGCTTGGTCGGGCTCACCGGGGAGCTGTTTTTT. Protein product: CASSLVGLTGELFF.

This clonotype was observed many times. This chain joins TRBV9 and TRBJ2-1; 12 bases line up with TRBD2. In germline, CDR1 is SGDLS, CDR2 YYNGEE. The CDR3 runs 19 residues. V shed 3 bases and J 4 bases; nucleotides not matched to a gene: 14. This CDR3 is CASSAGLAGPHIRYNEQFF. Here the CDR3 DNA reads TGTGCCAGCAGCGCGGGACTAGCGGGTCCTCACATACGGTACAATGAGCAGTTCTTC.

The V call is TRBV19, the J call TRBJ2-5, with D maybe TRBD1 (5 bases). Germline V lookup: CDR1 LNHDA, CDR2 SQIVND (reference sequence). The CDR3 runs 14 residues. V dropped 3 bases and J dropped 1 base, with 9 bases sitting between them. CDR3: CASSILGVQETQYF. The DNA for the CDR3 is TGTGCCAGTAGTATCCTAGGGGTCCAAGAGACCCAGTACTTC. Variable domain in full (rest from reference TRBV19 and TRBJ2-5): DGGITQSPKYLFRKEGQNVTLSCEQNLNHDAMYWYRQDPGQGLRLIYYSQIVNDFQKGDIAEGYSVSREKKESFPLTVTSAQKNPTAFYLCASSILGVQETQYFGPGTRLLVL.

This clonotype occurred many times. The rearrangement joins TRBV29-1 to TRBJ2-7, with D unresolved. The CDR3 spans 13 residues. Between the trimmed V and J ends, which lost 1 base and 4 bases, there was a span of 11 bases. The germline CDR1 and CDR2 sequences are SQVTM and ANQGSEA. The CDR3 sequence is CSVEVGLSYEQYF. Here the CDR3 DNA reads TGCAGCGTTGAAGTTGGCTTGTCGTACGAGCAGTACTTC.

This clonotype was seen repeatedly, ten times or more. The rearrangement joins TRBV4-1 to TRBJ2-7; TRBD1 aligns across 11 bases. The CDR3 totals 15 residues. Germline V CDR1 and CDR2: MGHRA, YSYEKL. The V gene end was trimmed by 3 bases and the J gene end by 4 bases; junction bases not matched to a gene: 5. CDR3: CASSQRTGGGYEQYF. The CDR3 DNA follows: TGCGCCAGCAGCCAGAGGACAGGGGGCGGGTACGAGCAGTACTTC.